This T cell receptor beta chain was recovered during a study of CD4+ T cells in melanoma. Overall study findings and caveats: Reportedly, melanoma neoantigen-specific CD4+ T cells showed varied differentiation states. A reported correlation linked neoantigen-specific CD4+ T cells to CD8+, macrophage and B cell function.

On this clone: The antigen remains undetermined.

Data came from immunoSEQ multiplex PCR; TCRdb stores just in-frame clones and leaves some out. The table lists some 120,000 clones, 92% of them singletons. V gave up 3 bases and J gave up 1 base; unmatched junction bases: 4. This CDR3 has 16 residues. Germline CDR1 LNHNV, CDR2 YYDKDF (reference sequence). The sequence was obtained from a human donor with melanoma. Sequenced input: peripheral blood. The chain is built from TRBV15 and TRBJ2-1, with 9 positions matching TRBD2. CDR3 sequence: CATSRSAGGSYNEQFF. DNA of the CDR3: TGTGCCACCAGCAGGTCCGCGGGAGGGTCCTACAATGAGCAGTTCTTC.